These 2 T cell receptor beta chains were all obtained from the same sample, sequenced in a study of blood T cell repertoires in COVID-19. Assay used: immunoSEQ multiplex PCR; TCRdb lists only in-frame clones, some missing. This table holds around 130,000 clones, approximately 84% found once. Material: peripheral blood. The receptors were gathered from a man aged 60 to 69 with acute or convalescent COVID-19.

The V call is TRBV6-5, the J call TRBJ2-5; 7 bases fit TRBD2. Per the germline V gene, CDR1 is MNHEY and CDR2 is SVGAGI. The CDR3 extends over 15 amino acids. Losses at the gene ends were 8 bases for V and 2 bases for J; bases not matched to a gene: 11. Here the CDR3 DNA reads TGTGCCAGCCGGGGGGTACGGGGCATACAAGAGACCCAGTACTTC. It codes for CASRGVRGIQETQYF.

There are a few counts of this clone. J is TRBJ1-1 and V is TRBV5-6, with 7 positions matching TRBD1. This CDR3 spans 14 amino acids. The germline CDR1 and CDR2 sequences are SGHDT and YYEEEE. With V trimmed by 2 bases and J by 7 bases, 8 bases remained unmatched. The CDR3 region is CASSFVTGSNEAFF. The CDR3 DNA follows: TGTGCCAGCAGCTTCGTGACAGGGTCTAATGAAGCTTTCTTT.